The 25 T cell receptor beta chains below were found in one sample sequenced in a study of T cell responses to AZD1222 COVID-19 vaccine (dated by TCRdb to the early 2020s). Library creation used the immunoSEQ multiplex PCR assay. Held by TCRdb, this immuneACCESS table contains in-frame sequences only and omits some clones. Under half of the omission traces to an unresolved V gene where checked; the cause of the rest is unknown. Recorded for this sample are 150,000 to 180,000 clones; 87% of them occurred a single time. The biggest ten clones account for roughly 9.7% of the sample. What this sample's time point label stands for: about 28 days (+/-7) after the second vaccine dose. This specimen consisted of peripheral blood, obtained 28 days after the second AZD1222 dose. The receptor set was obtained from an adult who received the AZD1222 COVID-19 vaccine.

The chain uses TRBV5-1 and TRBJ1-2; 10 bases map to TRBD1. This CDR3 has 13 amino acids. V shed 3 bases and J 12 bases; nucleotides not matched to a gene: 8. The germline V gene encodes CDR1 SGHRS and CDR2 YFSETQ. The CDR3 coding sequence is TGCGCCAGCAGCTACGACAGGGGGCATCCGCACACCTTC. Encoded protein: CASSYDRGHPHTF.

The chain recombines TRBV3-1 (or the pseudogene TRBV3-2) with TRBJ2-7, with TRBD2 matching over 8 bases. Trimming removed 6 bases from V and 2 bases from J; junction bases left unmatched: 6. Germline lookup yields CDR1 LGHDT and CDR2 YNNKEL (reference sequence). The CDR3 has 14 residues. The CDR3 spells CASSLEREPYEQYF. DNA of the CDR3: TGTGCCAGCAGTCTAGAGCGGGAGCCCTACGAGCAGTACTTC.

The CDR3 DNA is TGTGCCTGGAGACCGTGGGGGTTTCACTACAATGAGCAGTTCTTC. This gives the protein CAWRPWGFHYNEQFF. The V and J genes are TRBV30 and TRBJ2-1; D is possibly TRBD1 or TRBD2 (5 bases each). CDR3 length: 15 residues. Per the germline V gene, CDR1 is GTSNPN and CDR2 is SVGIG (reference sequence). Trimming pared 3 bases from V and 3 bases from J, leaving 15 bases between.

J is TRBJ2-1 and V is TRBV7-9; 9 bases are a match to TRBD2. This CDR3 contains 15 residues. CDR1 is SEHNR, CDR2 FQNEAQ, per germline (reference sequence). Germline trimming cut 5 bases from V and 4 bases from J; bases unmatched to any gene: 6. CDR3 protein: CASSIRLADYNEQFF. In DNA, the CDR3 is TGTGCCAGCAGCATTCGACTAGCGGATTACAATGAGCAGTTCTTC.

This clone was seen more than once but under ten times. The chain couples TRBV5-1 to TRBJ2-2; D gene uncertain. The ends were cut back, 2 bases at V and 8 bases at J, with 10 bases in the middle. Per germline, CDR1 SGHRS and CDR2 YFSETQ. The CDR3 has 13 amino acids. The CDR3 sequence is CASSLIGEGELFF. CDR3 bases: TGCGCCAGCAGCTTAATTGGCGAGGGGGAGCTGTTTTTT. Looking up the rest from reference TRBV5-1 and TRBJ2-2 gives the full variable domain: KAGVTQTPRYLIKTRGQQVTLSCSPISGHRSVSWYQQTPGQGLQFLFEYFSETQRNKGNFPGRFSGRQFSNSRSEMNVSTLELGDSALYLCASSLIGEGELFFGEGSRLTVL.

The rearrangement joins TRBV10-3 to TRBJ1-3; possible D gene TRBD1, 5 bases. The CDR3 has 12 residues. Germline CDR1 ENHRY, CDR2 SYGVKD. Trimming removed 10 bases from V and 1 base from J, with 8 bases in between. The CDR3 is CATEGSGNTIYF. Written as DNA, the CDR3 is TGTGCCACCGAGGGGTCTGGAAACACCATATATTTT.

V is TRBV28 and J is TRBJ2-1, with D maybe TRBD1 (6 bases). CDR1 is MDHEN and CDR2 is SYDVKM in the germline V gene. CDR3 length: 15 amino acids. Between the trimmed V and J ends, which lost 2 bases and 0 bases, there was a span of 8 bases. CDR3 nucleotide sequence: TGTGCCAGCAGTTTAGGACAGAGCTCCTACAATGAGCAGTTCTTC. It is translated as CASSLGQSSYNEQFF.

The chain joins TRBV19 to TRBJ2-7; the match to TRBD2 covers 7 bases. V was clipped by 4 bases and J by 3 bases; unmatched bases: 9. This CDR3 contains 15 residues. CDR1 is LNHDA and CDR2 is SQIVND in the germline V gene (reference sequence). CDR3 nucleotides: TGTGCCAGTAGTAGATACGGGGCTAGCGGCTACGAGCAGTACTTC. This codes for CASSRYGASGYEQYF.

The gene calls are TRBV19 and TRBJ1-3, with D tentatively TRBD1 (5 bases). The germline V gene encodes CDR1 LNHDA and CDR2 SQIVND (reference sequence). This CDR3 spans 14 amino acids. V was shortened by 9 bases and J by 0 bases, with 12 bases between the two germline ends. CDR3 bases: TGTGCCAGCCCCAAGGGGTTCTCTGGAAACACCATATATTTT. Its translation is CASPKGFSGNTIYF.

In this sample, this clone turned up a few times. The rearrangement links TRBV12-3 or TRBV12-4 to TRBJ1-1, with a possible D match to TRBD1 (5 bases). The ends were cut back, 6 bases at V and 1 base at J, with 9 bases in the middle. The CDR3 sequence is 13 residues long. In nucleotides, the CDR3 is TGTGCCAGCAGAGCCAGGGAGAACACTGAAGCTTTCTTT. It specifies CASRARENTEAFF.

The V and J genes are TRBV3-1 (or the pseudogene TRBV3-2) and TRBJ2-1, with unresolved D. The V end was cut by 4 bases, the J end by 0 bases, with 4 bases between. The CDR3 totals 13 residues. In germline, CDR1 is LGHDT, CDR2 YNNKEL (reference sequence). The CDR3 loop is CASSPYSYNEQFF. CDR3 bases: TGTGCCAGCAGCCCGTACTCCTACAATGAGCAGTTCTTC.

The rearrangement links TRBV5-4 to TRBJ2-3; 8 bases fit TRBD2. J was trimmed by 2 bases and V by 4 bases; bases with no gene match: 6. CDR1 is SGHNT, CDR2 YYREEE, per germline (reference sequence). The CDR3 has 15 residues. DNA for the CDR3: TGTGCCAGCAGCCCAGCGGGAGTCCCCACAGATACGCAGTATTTT. This sequence encodes CASSPAGVPTDTQYF.

This clone was found a few times. The chain recombines TRBV30 with TRBJ1-1, with no clear D. The germline gives CDR1 GTSNPN, CDR2 SVGIG (reference sequence). CDR3 length: 12 amino acids. V dropped 5 bases and J dropped 8 bases, with 15 bases sitting between them. The CDR3 bases are TGTGCCTGGGGTCGCTCGTATCCGGAAGCTTTCTTT. This translates into CAWGRSYPEAFF.

The rearrangement links TRBV30 to TRBJ2-2, with a weak D call TRBD2 (5 bases). The CDR3 contains 13 residues. V gave up 2 bases and J gave up 5 bases, with 9 bases separating them. Per germline, CDR1 GTSNPN and CDR2 SVGIG (reference sequence). The chain's CDR3 is CAWSLLATGELFF. CDR3 bases: TGTGCCTGGAGTTTGCTAGCAACCGGGGAGCTGTTTTTT.

The chain links TRBV3-1 (or the pseudogene TRBV3-2) to TRBJ1-2, with D perhaps matching TRBD1 (5 bases). The CDR3 sequence is 15 residues long. The germline V gene encodes CDR1 LGHDT and CDR2 YNNKEL (reference sequence). V lost 6 bases to trimming and J lost 7 bases, with 21 bases between them. The CDR3 sequence: CASRPSRGAGGGYTF. For the CDR3, the DNA is TGTGCCAGCAGACCCTCTCGCGGGGCCGGGGGTGGCTACACCTTC.

The gene calls are TRBV4-1 and TRBJ2-3; 9 nucleotides align to TRBD1. Germline CDR1 MGHRA, CDR2 YSYEKL. This CDR3 comprises 14 residues. Trimming removed 6 bases from V and 7 bases from J; junction bases left unmatched: 8. CDR3 nucleotide sequence: TGCGCCAGCAGGGACAGGGGCCCACAAAATACGCAGTATTTT. Its protein product is CASRDRGPQNTQYF.

The chain uses TRBV19 and TRBJ2-1; the D gene is possibly TRBD2 (6 bases). Germline V gives CDR1 LNHDA, CDR2 SQIVND (reference sequence). Deletions cut 10 bases from V and 4 bases from J, with 20 bases between. The CDR3 is 15 amino acids. For the CDR3, the DNA is TGTGCCACTAAGGCGGGACCCTCGCGGTACAATGAGCAGTTCTTC. Residues: CATKAGPSRYNEQFF.

This chain joins TRBV4-2 and TRBJ1-6; 7 bases line up with TRBD1. Losses at the gene ends were 1 base for V and 5 bases for J; bases not matched to a gene: 5. This CDR3 region has 16 residues. The V gene's germline CDR1 is LGHNA and CDR2 YNFKEQ. The CDR3 sequence is CASSQVSTGDNSPLHF. The DNA of the CDR3 is TGTGCCAGCAGCCAAGTTAGTACAGGGGATAATTCACCCCTCCACTTT.

The V and J genes are TRBV5-1 and TRBJ1-4, with D maybe TRBD1 (5 bases). CDR3 length equals 17 residues. Germline V gene sequence: CDR1 SGHRS, CDR2 YFSETQ. V lost 0 bases and J lost 5, with 17 bases in between. The CDR3 DNA sequence: TGCGCCAGCAGCTTGGCCACCGGCCGGGGCGGGAATGAAAAACTGTTTTTT. It is translated as CASSLATGRGGNEKLFF.

This sequence joins TRBV27 and TRBJ2-7, with 11 bases fitting TRBD2. Trimming at V came to 5 bases and at J to 7 bases, leaving 10 bases not matched to a gene. The CDR3 is made up of 15 amino acids. Germline assignment: CDR1 MNHEY and CDR2 SMNVEV (reference sequence). For the CDR3, the DNA is TGTGCCAGCAGTCCCAGACTAGCGGGAAGGGGGGAGCAGTACTTC. This translates into CASSPRLAGRGEQYF.

CDR3 protein: CASSLQRGGYTF. The DNA for the CDR3 is TGTGCCAGCAGCCTACAGCGGGGCGGCTACACCTTC. This chain links TRBV5-6 with TRBJ1-2, with TRBD1 as a possible D gene (5 bases). The length of the CDR3 is 12 residues. From germline, CDR1 is SGHDT and CDR2 YYEEEE. Trimming removed 4 bases at V and 8 bases at J, with 12 bases between.

V gene TRBV27 combines with J gene TRBJ2-1; no definite D call. The V gene's germline CDR1 is MNHEY and CDR2 SMNVEV (reference sequence). CDR3 length equals 17 residues. V was shortened by 0 bases and J by 6 bases, with 18 bases between the two germline ends. The CDR3 protein is CASSLSRFGPLANEQFF. The DNA of the CDR3 is TGTGCCAGCAGTTTATCGCGTTTCGGGCCCCTGGCCAATGAGCAGTTCTTC.

This clone occurred a few times. The rearrangement uses TRBV28 and TRBJ1-3, with 10 bases fitting TRBD1. With V trimmed by 2 bases and J by 4 bases, 2 bases remained unmatched. This CDR3 has 15 residues. Germline CDR1 reads MDHEN; CDR2 reads SYDVKM. This CDR3 reads CASSLGTGVGNTIYF. CDR3 nucleotide sequence: TGTGCCAGCAGTTTAGGGACAGGGGTCGGAAACACCATATATTTT.

This chain links TRBV24-1 with TRBJ1-5; a weak D match, TRBD1 (5 bases). The CDR3 covers 16 residues. V was clipped by 2 bases and J by 6 bases, with 16 bases between them. CDR1 is KGHDR and CDR2 is SFDVKD in the germline V gene. The CDR3 nucleotides are TGTGCCACCAGTGATTCCAGGCAGGGAGCCTCTCAGCCCCAGCATTTT. Translating gives CATSDSRQGASQPQHF.

The chain couples TRBV5-6 to TRBJ2-3; D is uncertain. Between the trimmed V and J ends, which lost 4 bases and 2 bases, there was a span of 8 bases. This CDR3 has 13 residues. Germline lookup yields CDR1 SGHDT and CDR2 YYEEEE. The CDR3 reads CASSLWITDTQYF. In DNA form, the CDR3 reads TGTGCCAGCAGCCTTTGGATCACAGATACGCAGTATTTT.